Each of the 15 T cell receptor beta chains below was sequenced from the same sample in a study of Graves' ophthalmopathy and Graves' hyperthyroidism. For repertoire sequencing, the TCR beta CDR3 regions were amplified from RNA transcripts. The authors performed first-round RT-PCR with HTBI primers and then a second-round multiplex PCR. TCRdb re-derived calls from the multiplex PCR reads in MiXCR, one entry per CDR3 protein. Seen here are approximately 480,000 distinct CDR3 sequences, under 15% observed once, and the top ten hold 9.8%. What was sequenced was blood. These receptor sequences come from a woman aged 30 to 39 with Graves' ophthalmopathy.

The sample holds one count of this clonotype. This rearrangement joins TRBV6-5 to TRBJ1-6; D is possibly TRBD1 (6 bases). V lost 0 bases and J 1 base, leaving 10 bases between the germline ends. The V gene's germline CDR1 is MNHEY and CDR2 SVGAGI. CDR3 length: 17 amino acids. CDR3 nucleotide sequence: TGTGCCAGCAGTTACTCGAGGGGGAATTCCTATAATTCACCCCTCCACTTT. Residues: CASSYSRGNSYNSPLHF.

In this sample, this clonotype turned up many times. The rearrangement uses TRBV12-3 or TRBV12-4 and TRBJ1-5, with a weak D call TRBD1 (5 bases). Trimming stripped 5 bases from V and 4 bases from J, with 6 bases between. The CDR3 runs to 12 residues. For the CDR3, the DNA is TGTGCCAGCAGTAACAGGAATCAGCCCCAGCATTTT. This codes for CASSNRNQPQHF.

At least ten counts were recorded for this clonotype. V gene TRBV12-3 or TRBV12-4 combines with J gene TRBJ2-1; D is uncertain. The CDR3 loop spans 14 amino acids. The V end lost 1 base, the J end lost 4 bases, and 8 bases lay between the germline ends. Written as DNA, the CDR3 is TGTGCCAGCAGTTTAGTGGGCGGATACAATGAGCAGTTCTTC. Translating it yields CASSLVGGYNEQFF.

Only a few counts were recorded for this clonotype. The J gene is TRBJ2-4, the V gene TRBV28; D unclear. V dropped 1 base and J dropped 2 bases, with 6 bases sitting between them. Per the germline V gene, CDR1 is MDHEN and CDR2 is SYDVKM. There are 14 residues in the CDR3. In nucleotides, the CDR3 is TGTGCCAGCAGTTTATCAGACCCCAAAAACATTCAGTACTTC. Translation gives CASSLSDPKNIQYF. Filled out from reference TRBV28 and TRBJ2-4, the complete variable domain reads DVKVTQSSRYLVKRTGEKVFLECVQDMDHENMFWYRQDPGLGLRLIYFSYDVKMKEKGDIPEGYSVSREKKERFSLILESASTNQTSMYLCASSLSDPKNIQYFGAGTRLSVL.

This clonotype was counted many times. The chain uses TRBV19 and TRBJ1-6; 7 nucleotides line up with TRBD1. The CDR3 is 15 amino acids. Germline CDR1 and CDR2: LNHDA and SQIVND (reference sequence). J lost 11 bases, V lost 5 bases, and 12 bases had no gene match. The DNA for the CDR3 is TGTGCCAGTAGTCCTTTGGACAGGCGTAAAACACCCCTCCACTTT. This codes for CASSPLDRRKTPLHF.

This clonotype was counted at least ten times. CDR3 amino acids: CATLRSGQGTYGYTF. As DNA, the CDR3 is TGTGCCACCCTGAGGTCAGGACAGGGGACGTATGGCTACACCTTC. The J gene is TRBJ1-2, the V gene TRBV12-3 or TRBV12-4; 9 bases are shared with TRBD1. Trimming at V came to 10 bases and at J to 5 bases, leaving 14 bases not matched to a gene. The CDR3 is 15 amino acids.

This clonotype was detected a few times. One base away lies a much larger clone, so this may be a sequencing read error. CDR3: CASSQRDSNQPQHF. CDR3 nucleotide sequence: TGTGCCAGCAGCCAAAGGGATAGCAATCAGCCCCAGCATTTT. This sequence joins TRBV3-1 and TRBJ1-5, with unresolved D. V lost 2 bases and J lost 0, with 5 bases in between. The CDR3 covers 14 residues. Germline V lookup: CDR1 LGHDT, CDR2 YNNKEL (reference sequence).

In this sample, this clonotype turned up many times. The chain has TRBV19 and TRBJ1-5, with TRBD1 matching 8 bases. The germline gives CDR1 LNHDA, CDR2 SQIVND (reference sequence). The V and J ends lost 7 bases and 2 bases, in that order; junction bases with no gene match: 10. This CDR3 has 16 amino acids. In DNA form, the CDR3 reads TGTGCCAGTACCCCAAACAGGGGGAGTGGCAATCAGCCCCAGCATTTT. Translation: CASTPNRGSGNQPQHF.

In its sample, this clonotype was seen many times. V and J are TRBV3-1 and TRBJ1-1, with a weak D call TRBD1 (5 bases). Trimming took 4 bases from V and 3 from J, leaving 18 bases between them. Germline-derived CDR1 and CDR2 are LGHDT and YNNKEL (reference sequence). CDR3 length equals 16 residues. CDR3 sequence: CASSLVRARMDTEAFF. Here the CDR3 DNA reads TGTGCCAGCAGCCTAGTCAGGGCCCGGATGGACACTGAAGCTTTCTTT.

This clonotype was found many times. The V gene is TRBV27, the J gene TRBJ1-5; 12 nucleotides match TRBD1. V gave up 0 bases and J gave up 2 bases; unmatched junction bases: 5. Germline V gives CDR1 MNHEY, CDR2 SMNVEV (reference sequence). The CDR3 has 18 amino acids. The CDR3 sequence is CASSLSPGQGARNQPQHF. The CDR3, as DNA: TGTGCCAGCAGTTTATCCCCGGGACAGGGGGCGCGCAATCAGCCCCAGCATTTT.

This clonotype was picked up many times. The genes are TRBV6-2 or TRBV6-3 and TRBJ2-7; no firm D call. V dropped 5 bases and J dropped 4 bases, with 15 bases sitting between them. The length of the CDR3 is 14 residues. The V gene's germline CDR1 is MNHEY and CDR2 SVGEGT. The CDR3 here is CASSTPAIGYEQYF. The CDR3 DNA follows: TGTGCCAGCAGTACGCCAGCTATAGGTTACGAGCAGTACTTC.

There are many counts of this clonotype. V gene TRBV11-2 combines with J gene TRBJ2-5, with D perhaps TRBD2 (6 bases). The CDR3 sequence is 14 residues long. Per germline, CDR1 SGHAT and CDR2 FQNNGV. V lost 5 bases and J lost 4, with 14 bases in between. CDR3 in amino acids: CASSDWDGGETQYF. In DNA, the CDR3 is TGTGCCAGCAGCGACTGGGACGGGGGAGAGACCCAGTACTTC.

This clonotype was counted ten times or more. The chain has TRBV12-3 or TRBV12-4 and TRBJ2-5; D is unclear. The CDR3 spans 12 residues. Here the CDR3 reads CATGSPQETQYF. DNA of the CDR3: TGTGCAACCGGGTCCCCCCAAGAGACCCAGTACTTC.

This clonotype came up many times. The CDR3 region has the DNA TGTGCCAGCAGCTCCCTCGACAGGAATGGCTACACCTTC. This gives the protein CASSSLDRNGYTF. The rearrangement links TRBV7-8 to TRBJ1-2, with a tentative D call TRBD1 (6 bases). Germline CDR1 reads SGHVS; CDR2 reads FQNEAQ. Trimming took off 4 bases at V and 6 bases at J, with 12 bases between the two ends. The CDR3 is 13 amino acids. Together with reference TRBV7-8 and TRBJ1-2, the CDR3 gives the full variable domain: GAGVSQSPRYKVAKRGQDVALRCDPISGHVSLFWYQQALGQGPEFLTYFQNEAQLDKSGLPSDRFFAERPEGSVSTLKIQRTQQEDSAVYLCASSSLDRNGYTFGSGTRLTVV.

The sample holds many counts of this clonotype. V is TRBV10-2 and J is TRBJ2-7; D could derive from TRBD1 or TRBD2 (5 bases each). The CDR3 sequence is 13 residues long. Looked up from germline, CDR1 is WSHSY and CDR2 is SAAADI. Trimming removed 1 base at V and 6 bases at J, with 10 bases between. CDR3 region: CASSEYGDREQYF. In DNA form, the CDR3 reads TGCGCCAGCAGTGAGTACGGGGACCGCGAGCAGTACTTC.